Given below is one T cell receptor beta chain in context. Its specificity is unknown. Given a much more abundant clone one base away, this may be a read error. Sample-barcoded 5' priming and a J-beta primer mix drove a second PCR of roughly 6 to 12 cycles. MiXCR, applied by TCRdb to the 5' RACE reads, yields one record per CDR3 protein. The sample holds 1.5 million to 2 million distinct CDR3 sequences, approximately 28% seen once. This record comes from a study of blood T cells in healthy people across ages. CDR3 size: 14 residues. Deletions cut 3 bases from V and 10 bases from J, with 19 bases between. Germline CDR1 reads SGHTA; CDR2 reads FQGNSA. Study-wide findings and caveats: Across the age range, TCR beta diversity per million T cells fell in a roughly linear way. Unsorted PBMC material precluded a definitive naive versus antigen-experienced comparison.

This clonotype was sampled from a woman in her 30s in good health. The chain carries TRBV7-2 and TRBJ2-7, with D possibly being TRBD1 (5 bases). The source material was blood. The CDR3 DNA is TGTGCCAGCAGCTTGACAGTGAACCAAGAGGCCCAGTACTTC. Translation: CASSLTVNQEAQYF.